This TCR beta chain came from a study of T-cell memory formation after mild COVID-19. Turning to the study itself: TCR clusters largely stayed donor specific.

TCRdb re-derived calls from the 5' RACE reads in MiXCR, one entry per CDR3 protein. Of about 290,000 distinct CDR3 sequences in the sample, more than 15% were seen once. The germline V gene has CDR1 SGHRS and CDR2 YFSETQ. V trimming: 4 bases; J trimming: 0 bases; junction bases outside the gene matches: 5. The CDR3 is 16 residues long. Turning to this clonotype: Antigen unknown.

Study-wide findings and caveats: Contracting clones from day 15 to 85 had balanced CD4/CD8; later expanders favoured CD4+. Those CD4+ clones that contracted were mainly in CM and EM (CD8+ ones in EMRA).

The rearrangement joins TRBV5-1 to TRBJ2-3; 10 bases match TRBD2. The specimen sequenced was PBMCs or a T cell subset sorted from them (not recorded which). The sequence was obtained from a man in his late teens or twenties who had mild COVID-19 (a few samples of this study predate the infection). Cell type and time point are not known. The CDR3 region is CASSVTSGTSTDTQYF. In DNA form, the CDR3 reads TGCGCCAGCAGCGTAACTAGCGGGACAAGCACAGATACGCAGTATTTT.